This T cell receptor (beta chain) was recorded in a study of blood T cell repertoires in COVID-19. Participants reported their clinical history, and cohort assignment relied on those reports. V lost 7 bases to trimming and J lost 0 bases, with 7 bases between them. The CDR3 is made up of 12 amino acids. Per germline, CDR1 SGHDT and CDR2 YYEEEE. The protocol was immunoSEQ multiplex PCR, while the TCRdb copy is restricted to in-frame clones and leaves out a portion. Here the sample spans 250,000 to 350,000 clones, approximately 83% being singletons. Material: PBMCs or T cells enriched from blood (not recorded which). V usage is TRBV5-6 and J usage is TRBJ1-1; D not certain. This TCR was sampled from a woman aged 25 to 39 who had recovered from COVID-19. As DNA, the CDR3 is TGTGCCAGCGGACTTGTGAACACTGAAGCTTTCTTT. This encodes CASGLVNTEAFF.